The 28 T cell receptor beta chains below all came from one sample that was sequenced in a study of cytomegalovirus exposure and HLA in healthy donors. PCR involved 60 Vbeta and 13 Jbeta primers. Data came from immunoSEQ multiplex PCR; TCRdb stores just in-frame clones and leaves some out. This sample has tens of thousands of clones, with just under 70% found just once. The sample consisted of PBMCs. Receptors were obtained from a woman aged 50 to 65 in good health and CMV-seronegative.

The chain recombines TRBV6-5 with TRBJ2-7, with D unresolved. Between the trimmed V and J ends, which lost 6 bases and 3 bases, there was a span of 12 bases. There are 13 residues in the CDR3. Germline V gene lookup returns CDR1 MNHEY and CDR2 SVGAGI. The CDR3 protein is CASSPKSSYEQYF. CDR3 nucleotide sequence: TGTGCCAGCAGCCCTAAGTCGAGCTACGAGCAGTACTTC.

There are a few counts of this clone. The chain joins TRBV29-1 to TRBJ1-5; D unresolved. The CDR3 covers 12 residues. The germline V and J ends were trimmed by 6 bases and 4 bases, with 10 bases remaining between them. Looked up from germline, CDR1 is SQVTM and CDR2 is ANQGSEA. The CDR3 loop reads CSVLDGNQPQHF. The CDR3 DNA reads TGCAGCGTACTAGATGGGAATCAGCCCCAGCATTTT.

The sample holds a few counts of this clone. This chain joins TRBV9 and TRBJ1-5; 9 bases are shared with TRBD1. CDR1 SGDLS and CDR2 YYNGEE come from the germline V gene. CDR3 length equals 14 residues. J lost 6 bases, V lost 4 bases, and 5 bases had no gene match. The CDR3: CASSPGQGSQPQHF. Here the CDR3 DNA reads TGTGCCAGCAGCCCGGGACAGGGAAGTCAGCCCCAGCATTTT.

The chain combines TRBV6-6 with TRBJ1-5, with 7 nucleotides matching TRBD1. Germline-derived CDR1 and CDR2 are MNHNY and SVGAGI (reference sequence). The CDR3 has 15 residues. V shed 2 bases, J shed 1 base, and the junction held 2 bases outside the gene matches. The CDR3 sequence is CASSYEGASNQPQHF. In nucleotides, the CDR3 is TGTGCCAGCAGTTACGAGGGGGCGAGCAATCAGCCCCAGCATTTT.

The V call is TRBV1, the J call TRBJ2-5; the table's D call, TRBD1, was not checked against the DNA. TRBV1 represents a pseudogene. This CDR3 spans 18 amino acids. The CDR3 bases are TGCACCAGCAGCCAAGATCTGTGTTGGCCCCCCCACGCAGAGACCCAGTACTTC. It translates to CTSSQDLCWPPHAETQYF.

The chain links TRBV5-6 to TRBJ1-5; possible D gene TRBD1, 6 bases. This CDR3 spans 13 amino acids. Germline CDR1 SGHDT, CDR2 YYEEEE. The V and J ends lost 2 bases and 4 bases respectively, with 7 bases between them. CDR3 sequence reads: CASSFTGNQPQHF. Here the CDR3 DNA reads TGTGCCAGCAGCTTCACAGGGAATCAGCCCCAGCATTTT.

The CDR3, as DNA: TGCGCCAGCAGACAGGGGCGGACTGAAGCTTTCTTT. Its translation: CASRQGRTEAFF. The chain couples TRBV5-1 to TRBJ1-1; 7 bases fit TRBD1. The CDR3 contains 12 residues. Trimming cost V 5 bases and J 5 bases; bases outside gene matches: 3. Germline V gene data show CDR1 as SGHRS and CDR2 as YFSETQ.

This rearrangement joins TRBV13 to TRBJ1-6; TRBD1 matches 9 bases. The CDR3 loop spans 14 amino acids. Germline CDR1 reads PRHDT; CDR2 reads FYEKMQ (reference sequence). V shed 5 bases, J shed 7 bases, and the junction held 3 bases outside the gene matches. For the CDR3, the DNA is TGTGCCAGCAGCGCGGGACAGGGAAATTCACCCCTCCACTTT. The encoded protein is CASSAGQGNSPLHF.

This clone was recorded a few times. The chain uses TRBV2 and TRBJ1-3, with 8 bases fitting TRBD1. Trimming at V came to 5 bases and at J to 1 base, leaving 1 base not matched to a gene. The V gene's germline CDR1 is SNHLY and CDR2 FYNNEI. CDR3 length: 14 amino acids. The CDR3 spells CASSRDRSGNTIYF. CDR3 DNA sequence: TGTGCCAGCAGTCGGGACAGGTCTGGAAACACCATATATTTT. Full variable domain (remainder filled in from reference TRBV2 and TRBJ1-3): EPEVTQTPSHQVTQMGQEVILRCVPISNHLYFYWYRQILGQKVEFLVSFYNNEISEKSEIFDDQFSVERPDGSNFTLKIRSTKLEDSAMYFCASSRDRSGNTIYFGEGSWLTVV.

In this sample, this clone turned up a few times. The V gene is TRBV6-1, the J gene TRBJ1-5; 8 bases line up with TRBD1. CDR3 size: 17 residues. Germline CDR1 reads MNHNS; CDR2 reads SASEGT. V lost 3 bases to trimming and J lost 3 bases; unmatched junction nucleotides: 10. The CDR3 nucleotides read TGTGCCAGCAGTGACCTTGGACAGGGCGCCTCCAATCAGCCCCAGCATTTT. This translates into CASSDLGQGASNQPQHF.

This clone came up a few times. The CDR3 bases are TGTGCCAGCAGCTTAGAAGGGGGTCCCTACGAGCAGTACTTC. It is translated as CASSLEGGPYEQYF. The chain links TRBV7-9 to TRBJ2-7; TRBD1 is a possible D gene (6 bases). CDR3 length: 14 amino acids. Germline CDR1 is SEHNR and CDR2 is FQNEAQ (reference sequence). V lost 1 base and J lost 2, with 9 bases in between.

The V call is TRBV6-5, the J call TRBJ2-7, with a possible D match to TRBD1 (5 bases). The CDR3 contains 13 residues. CDR1 is MNHEY and CDR2 is SVGAGI in the germline V gene. Between the trimmed V and J ends, which lost 6 bases and 1 base, there was a span of 10 bases. The CDR3 sequence: CASRADRSYEQYF. The CDR3 nucleotides are TGTGCCAGCAGGGCCGACAGATCCTACGAGCAGTACTTC.

The J gene is TRBJ2-7, the V gene TRBV5-1; 7 nucleotides align to TRBD2. The CDR3 has 14 residues. V lost 6 bases to trimming and J lost 0 bases; unmatched junction nucleotides: 6. Germline CDR1 and CDR2: SGHRS and YFSETQ. The CDR3 DNA follows: TGCGCCAGCAACCGGGACTACCACTCCTACGAGCAGTACTTC. As protein: CASNRDYHSYEQYF.

This chain connects TRBV28 to TRBJ1-4; possible D gene TRBD1, 6 bases. Germline loops: CDR1 MDHEN, CDR2 SYDVKM. The CDR3 has 14 residues. Deletions cut 3 bases from V and 6 bases from J, with 11 bases between. The CDR3 spells CASSFDAGDEKLFF. The CDR3 DNA reads TGTGCCAGCAGTTTTGATGCAGGGGATGAAAAACTGTTTTTT.

The V and J genes are TRBV14 and TRBJ2-2; maybe TRBD2 (5 bases). This CDR3 is built from 15 residues. Trimming removed 1 base from V and 6 bases from J, with 12 bases in between. Per germline, CDR1 SGHDN and CDR2 FVKESK. The CDR3 DNA reads as TGTGCCAGCAGCCAAGGGGGAGTTTGGGCCGGGGAGCTGTTTTTT. Protein product: CASSQGGVWAGELFF.

This clone was detected a few times. The J gene is TRBJ1-5, the V gene TRBV28; D gene unclear. Trimming stripped 3 bases from V and 4 bases from J, with 13 bases between. The CDR3 has 15 amino acids. Germline V lookup: CDR1 MDHEN, CDR2 SYDVKM. The CDR3: CASSFSGYANQPQHF. The DNA of the CDR3 is TGTGCCAGCAGTTTCTCAGGTTACGCTAATCAGCCCCAGCATTTT.

The rearrangement uses TRBV29-1 and TRBJ1-2; D ambiguous. The CDR3 consists of 14 residues. Germline CDR1 reads SQVTM; CDR2 reads ANQGSEA. The V end was cut by 3 bases, the J end by 5 bases, with 16 bases between. The CDR3 region has the DNA TGCAGCGTTGAGAGAGCGGAGCCTGAGTATGGCTACACCTTC. Protein: CSVERAEPEYGYTF.

V usage is TRBV5-5 and J usage is TRBJ2-7; D ambiguous. The CDR3 has 12 residues. Germline values: CDR1 SGHKS, CDR2 YYEKEE (reference sequence). V was pared by 1 base and J by 3 bases, with 5 bases between. CDR3 amino acids: CASSLTSYEQYF. In DNA form, the CDR3 reads TGTGCCAGCAGCTTGACCAGCTACGAGCAGTACTTC.

The chain carries TRBV29-1 and TRBJ1-1; TRBD1 agrees at 9 bases. Germline V gives CDR1 SQVTM, CDR2 ANQGSEA. J gave up 4 bases and V 5 bases, and 5 bases lay outside the gene matches. The CDR3 is 13 amino acids. CDR3 protein: CSVQTGGITEAFF. Here the CDR3 DNA reads TGCAGCGTTCAAACAGGGGGCATCACTGAAGCTTTCTTT.

This clone has just a few counts. V and J are TRBV6-5 and TRBJ2-2; D is possibly TRBD2 (5 bases). The germline gives CDR1 MNHEY, CDR2 SVGAGI. Trimming cost V 0 bases and J 5 bases, with 13 bases left between them. The CDR3 has 16 residues. The CDR3 here is CASSYSRVGGTGELFF. The CDR3 DNA follows: TGTGCCAGCAGTTACTCTAGGGTTGGAGGAACCGGGGAGCTGTTTTTT.

The chain combines TRBV5-4 with TRBJ1-1; D is undetermined. CDR1 is SGHNT, CDR2 YYREEE, per germline (reference sequence). Trimming stripped 3 bases from V and 5 bases from J, with 11 bases between. The CDR3 runs 13 residues. CDR3 sequence reads: CASSSDRGTEAFF. CDR3 nucleotide sequence: TGTGCCAGCAGCTCGGACCGGGGAACTGAAGCTTTCTTT. Full variable domain (missing parts from reference TRBV5-4 and TRBJ1-1): ETGVTQSPTHLIKTRGQQVTLRCSSQSGHNTVSWYQQALGQGPQFIFQYYREEENGRGNFPPRFSGLQFPNYSSELNVNALELDDSALYLCASSSDRGTEAFFGQGTRLTVV.

The sample holds one count of this clone. The J gene is TRBJ2-2, the V gene TRBV4-2; the match to TRBD2 covers 7 bases. V dropped 2 bases and J dropped 7; count of bases not matched to a gene: 10. The CDR3 consists of 16 residues. Looked up from germline, CDR1 is LGHNA and CDR2 is YNFKEQ. The CDR3: CASSQPTAGEGGELFF. Here the CDR3 DNA reads TGTGCCAGCAGCCAACCTACGGCGGGAGAGGGCGGGGAGCTGTTTTTT.

V is TRBV2 and J is TRBJ2-7; TRBD1 matches 7 bases. There are 11 residues in the CDR3. Germline loops: CDR1 SNHLY, CDR2 FYNNEI. V shed 11 bases, J shed 3 bases, and the junction held 4 bases outside the gene matches. CDR3 coding DNA: TGTGCCGCAGGGACAGTCTACGAGCAGTACTTC. Amino acids: CAAGTVYEQYF.

The gene calls are TRBV29-1 and TRBJ2-3; 12 positions agree with TRBD2. Germline CDR1 SQVTM, CDR2 ANQGSEA. J lost 0 bases, V lost 6 bases, and 4 bases had no gene match. This CDR3 region has 15 residues. CDR3: CSVRLAGASTDTQYF. The CDR3 bases are TGCAGCGTGAGACTAGCGGGAGCGAGCACAGATACGCAGTATTTT.

The V call is TRBV18, the J call TRBJ1-1; unclear D gene. CDR3 length equals 14 residues. The V gene's germline CDR1 is KGHSH and CDR2 LQKENI. The V end lost 3 bases, the J end lost 5 bases, and 13 bases lay between the germline ends. The CDR3 DNA follows: TGTGCCAGCTCACCGAGGGAAGGAGGGACTGAAGCTTTCTTT. This codes for CASSPREGGTEAFF. The whole variable domain, filled in from reference TRBV18 and TRBJ1-1, reads NAGVMQNPRHLVRRRGQEARLRCSPMKGHSHVYWYRQLPEEGLKFMVYLQKENIIDESGMPKERFSAEFPKEGPSILRIQQVVRGDSAAYFCASSPREGGTEAFFGQGTRLTVV.

This chain connects TRBV28 to TRBJ1-1, with D possibly matching TRBD1 (6 bases). The germline CDR1 and CDR2 sequences are MDHEN and SYDVKM. Trimming took 5 bases from V and 5 from J, leaving 21 bases between them. This CDR3 is 16 amino acids long. CDR3: CASSPDRTEEWTEAFF. DNA for the CDR3: TGTGCCAGCAGTCCTGACAGGACCGAAGAGTGGACTGAAGCTTTCTTT.

This clone occurred a few times. The chain links TRBV29-1 to TRBJ2-1, with 7 positions matching TRBD2. Germline values: CDR1 SQVTM, CDR2 ANQGSEA. The junction had 4 bases not matched to a gene; V was cut back by 5 bases and J by 3 bases. CDR3 length: 13 amino acids. The CDR3 sequence is CSVRLAVYNEQFF. The DNA of the CDR3 is TGCAGCGTTCGGCTAGCGGTCTACAATGAGCAGTTCTTC.

The V and J genes are TRBV5-6 and TRBJ1-1, with a weak D call TRBD1 (5 bases). This CDR3 contains 11 residues. Germline V gene lookup returns CDR1 SGHDT and CDR2 YYEEEE. Trimming stripped 3 bases from V and 6 bases from J, with 6 bases between. The DNA for the CDR3 is TGTGCCAGCAGCTACAGGTCTGAAGCTTTCTTT. Its translation is CASSYRSEAFF.